This T cell receptor (beta chain) was documented in a study of control samples from healthy donors and cancer patients (dated by TCRdb to about 2020). Library preparation employed the immunoSEQ multiplex PCR assay. TCRdb mirrors the immuneACCESS table, restricted to in-frame sequences. Some clones are absent from its copies; in checked studies, under half trace to an unresolved V gene, and the reason for the others is unknown. For this sample the table gives 130,000 or so clones, of which under 95% were detected only once. The ten top clones hold approximately 7.2% of the sample. Concerning this clone: Its target antigen remains unknown. Per-base quality was not reported, and no clone a single base away is much larger than it.

Compared with germline, V lacks 2 bases and J lacks 2 bases; bases without a gene match: 1. Per the germline V gene, ENHRY is the CDR1 and SYGVKD is the CDR2. From its cysteine to its phenylalanine, the CDR3 spans 15 amino acids. The DNA shown is the 45-base CDR3, in frame from base 1. The receptor was derived from a man aged 18-30 years in good health. This sequence uses TRBV10-3 and TRBJ2-1; a stretch of 9 junction bases matches TRBD1. Sequences were obtained from blood. In nucleotides, the sequence is TGTGCCATCAGTGAGAGGGACAGGGCCTACAATGAGCAGTTCTTC. It translates to CAISERDRAYNEQFF.